This entry lists 29 T cell receptor beta chains sequenced from one sample in a study of graft-versus-host responses after intestinal transplantation. TCRdb keeps only in-frame clones here, not all; method: immunoSEQ multiplex PCR. The data contain around 110,000 clones, about 92% of them singletons. The antigens these receptors bind are not known. Sequencing used unstimulated CD4+ T cells sorted from spleen or lymph node cells, obtained before transplant. These receptors were obtained from a human donor who was the organ donor for an intestinal transplant.

V is TRBV4-1 and J is TRBJ2-1, with TRBD2 matching 12 bases. In germline, CDR1 is MGHRA, CDR2 YSYEKL. Trimming took 1 base from V and 10 from J; bases not matched to a gene: 5. The CDR3 contains 15 residues. The CDR3 is CASSQGTSGIQEQFF. The CDR3 DNA follows: TGCGCCAGCAGCCAAGGGACTAGCGGGATCCAGGAGCAGTTCTTC.

V gene TRBV27 combines with J gene TRBJ2-1, with 12 positions matching TRBD2. This CDR3 has 17 amino acids. Per the germline V gene, CDR1 is MNHEY and CDR2 is SMNVEV (reference sequence). V lost 4 bases, J lost 8 bases, and 12 bases stayed unmatched. The CDR3 protein is CASSSPSTSGSRHEQFF. The CDR3 DNA follows: TGTGCCAGCAGTTCGCCCTCGACTAGCGGGAGTCGCCATGAGCAGTTCTTC.

The gene calls are TRBV11-2 and TRBJ2-1; 8 nucleotides match TRBD2. Germline CDR1 reads SGHAT; CDR2 reads FQNNGV. CDR3 size: 15 residues. V shed 1 base and J 5 bases; nucleotides not matched to a gene: 4. For the CDR3, the DNA is TGTGCCAGCAGCTTAGCCGGGACTAGAAACAATGAGCAGTTCTTC. Translated, it gives CASSLAGTRNNEQFF.

This sequence joins TRBV30 and TRBJ2-7; TRBD2 matches 9 bases. The CDR3 has 13 residues. The germline CDR1 and CDR2 sequences are GTSNPN and SVGIG (reference sequence). After removal of 3 bases from V and 4 bases from J, the junction contained 4 bases not matched to a gene. The CDR3, as DNA: TGTGCCTGGAGGGGCGGGAGGGCGTACGAGCAGTACTTC. The encoded protein is CAWRGGRAYEQYF.

The rearrangement uses TRBV4-2 and TRBJ2-1; 7 nucleotides match TRBD2. With V trimmed by 5 bases and J by 7 bases, 8 bases remained unmatched. This CDR3 has 14 amino acids. Germline values: CDR1 LGHNA, CDR2 YNFKEQ. This CDR3 reads CASSRPGGWNEQFF. In DNA form, the CDR3 reads TGTGCCAGCAGCAGGCCGGGGGGATGGAATGAGCAGTTCTTC.

The chain couples TRBV19 to TRBJ2-6; TRBD2 is a possible D gene (6 bases). Trimming took off 3 bases at V and 0 bases at J, with 15 bases between the two ends. CDR3 size: 18 residues. The germline V gene encodes CDR1 LNHDA and CDR2 SQIVND (reference sequence). Here the CDR3 reads CASSIRLAHHSGANVLTF. The DNA for the CDR3 is TGTGCCAGTAGTATTAGGCTAGCGCACCACTCTGGGGCCAACGTCCTGACTTTC.

The chain recombines TRBV5-1 with TRBJ2-3, with TRBD2 matching 14 bases. Per germline, CDR1 SGHRS and CDR2 YFSETQ. The V and J ends lost 4 bases and 5 bases, in that order; junction bases with no gene match: 3. This CDR3 is 15 amino acids long. The CDR3 DNA follows: TGCGCCAGCAGCCCTGGACTAGCGGGAGGAGATACGCAGTATTTT. Translating it yields CASSPGLAGGDTQYF.

CDR3 nucleotides: TGTGCCAGTAGTCCCCGGACAGATAGCAATCAGCCCCAGCATTTT. Amino acids: CASSPRTDSNQPQHF. V usage is TRBV19 and J usage is TRBJ1-5; possible D gene TRBD1, 6 bases. CDR3 size: 15 residues. Germline assignment: CDR1 LNHDA and CDR2 SQIVND (reference sequence). V was clipped by 5 bases and J by 0 bases, with 11 bases between them.

The count of this clone is one. This chain joins TRBV7-3 and TRBJ1-1; D remains ambiguous. The length of the CDR3 is 15 residues. Germline V gives CDR1 SGHTA, CDR2 FQGTGA. V lost 1 base, J lost 3 bases, and 12 bases lay in between. For the CDR3, the DNA is TGTGCCAGCAGCTTAAAGAATCGGTTGGACACTGAAGCTTTCTTT. As protein: CASSLKNRLDTEAFF.

V usage is TRBV5-6 and J usage is TRBJ1-2; TRBD1 might be the D (5 bases). Deletions cut 0 bases from V and 4 bases from J, with 13 bases between. CDR1 and CDR2 from the germline V gene are SGHDT and YYEEEE. The CDR3 has 15 amino acids. CDR3 in DNA: TGTGCCAGCAGCTTGGCTGGGACGGCCCTCTATGGCTACACCTTC. Translated: CASSLAGTALYGYTF.

The rearrangement uses TRBV4-2 and TRBJ2-3; TRBD2 aligns across 7 bases. Trimming removed 0 bases from V and 4 bases from J; junction bases left unmatched: 4. Germline values: CDR1 LGHNA, CDR2 YNFKEQ. This CDR3 spans 15 amino acids. CDR3 residues: CASSQDAGAPDTQYF. As DNA, the CDR3 is TGTGCCAGCAGCCAAGATGCGGGAGCCCCAGATACGCAGTATTTT.

This clone was observed once. The gene calls are TRBV18 and TRBJ1-3, with a weak D call TRBD1 (6 bases). CDR1 KGHSH and CDR2 LQKENI come from the germline V gene. The CDR3 length is 16 residues. V lost 4 bases to trimming and J lost 2 bases, with 15 bases between them. The CDR3 spells CASSRVGRGPGNTIYF. The DNA for the CDR3 is TGTGCCAGCTCACGAGTTGGCAGGGGCCCTGGAAACACCATATATTTT. Drawing the rest from reference TRBV18 and TRBJ1-3, the complete variable domain is NAGVMQNPRHLVRRRGQEARLRCSPMKGHSHVYWYRQLPEEGLKFMVYLQKENIIDESGMPKERFSAEFPKEGPSILRIQQVVRGDSAAYFCASSRVGRGPGNTIYFGEGSWLTVV.

The chain employs TRBV2 and TRBJ1-2; D remains ambiguous. The CDR3 is 12 amino acids. The germline V and J ends were trimmed by 6 bases and 4 bases, with 9 bases remaining between them. CDR1 and CDR2 from the germline V gene are SNHLY and FYNNEI. The CDR3 region is CASSVTSYGYTF. CDR3 in DNA: TGTGCCAGCAGCGTTACGAGCTATGGCTACACCTTC.

The chain employs TRBV11-2 and TRBJ2-5; TRBD1 might be the D (5 bases). CDR1 SGHAT and CDR2 FQNNGV come from the germline V gene. The germline V and J ends were trimmed by 0 bases and 9 bases, with 17 bases remaining between them. The CDR3 is 15 amino acids. CDR3 amino acids: CASSLDPTATGAQYF. CDR3 sequence (DNA): TGTGCCAGCAGCTTAGATCCGACAGCTACTGGGGCCCAGTACTTC.

V is TRBV2 and J is TRBJ2-7, with 8 positions matching TRBD1. Looked up from germline, CDR1 is SNHLY and CDR2 is FYNNEI. The V and J ends lost 8 bases and 2 bases, in that order; junction bases with no gene match: 5. The CDR3 totals 13 residues. The CDR3 region has the DNA TGTGCCAGCGCAACAGGGGGTCCCTACGAGCAGTACTTC. Its translation is CASATGGPYEQYF.

The V gene is TRBV5-1, the J gene TRBJ2-6, with 9 bases fitting TRBD1. Looked up from germline, CDR1 is SGHRS and CDR2 is YFSETQ. V was clipped by 6 bases and J by 4 bases; unmatched bases: 11. This CDR3 region has 17 residues. CDR3: CASTSGRQGGGANVLTF. The CDR3 DNA follows: TGCGCCAGCACCTCAGGACGACAGGGGGGCGGGGCCAACGTCCTGACTTTC.

The chain joins TRBV6-5 to TRBJ2-3, with 7 bases matching TRBD2. CDR3 size: 13 residues. Looked up from germline, CDR1 is MNHEY and CDR2 is SVGAGI. V shed 6 bases, J shed 2 bases, and the junction held 2 bases outside the gene matches. CDR3 loop: CASSRDYTDTQYF. In DNA form, the CDR3 reads TGTGCCAGCAGCAGGGACTACACAGATACGCAGTATTTT.

The CDR3 sequence: CAWSVDRGNTIYF. For the CDR3, the DNA is TGTGCCTGGAGTGTTGATAGGGGAAACACCATATATTTT. The chain links TRBV30 to TRBJ1-3; D is unresolved. The V end was cut by 0 bases, the J end by 4 bases, with 7 bases between. The germline gives CDR1 GTSNPN, CDR2 SVGIG (reference sequence). This CDR3 is 13 amino acids long.

The chain links TRBV21-1 to TRBJ2-2; the table assigns TRBD1, which was not confirmed against the DNA. TRBV21-1 is reported as a pseudogene. The CDR3 is 16 amino acids. CDR3 loop: CASSKGVQGISGELFF. The CDR3 bases are TGTGCCAGCAGCAAAGGTGTACAGGGTATATCCGGGGAGCTGTTTTTT.

V usage is TRBV28 and J usage is TRBJ1-6; TRBD1 might be the D (5 bases). The germline V and J ends were trimmed by 1 base and 10 bases, with 5 bases remaining between them. The CDR3 is 12 amino acids. CDR1 is MDHEN and CDR2 is SYDVKM in the germline V gene. The CDR3 sequence: CASSLSGSPLHF. The CDR3 DNA sequence: TGTGCCAGCAGTTTATCAGGGTCACCCCTCCACTTT.

This sequence joins TRBV5-1 and TRBJ2-7; TRBD1 agrees at 10 bases. V dropped 4 bases and J dropped 4; count of bases not matched to a gene: 5. CDR3 length: 14 amino acids. Looked up from germline, CDR1 is SGHRS and CDR2 is YFSETQ. The CDR3 loop reads CASSGTGALYEQYF. The CDR3, as DNA: TGCGCCAGCAGCGGGACAGGGGCCTTATACGAGCAGTACTTC.

The chain employs TRBV9 and TRBJ1-5; D might be TRBD1 (5 bases). From germline, CDR1 is SGDLS and CDR2 YYNGEE. V was trimmed by 6 bases and J by 0 bases, leaving 22 bases between them. CDR3 length: 18 amino acids. The CDR3 region is CASIIGGGILCSNQPQHF. The CDR3 DNA sequence: TGTGCCAGCATAATCGGTGGGGGGATTTTGTGTAGCAATCAGCCCCAGCATTTT.

The genes are TRBV7-3 and TRBJ2-1, with D perhaps TRBD2 (6 bases). The germline V gene encodes CDR1 SGHTA and CDR2 FQGTGA. Trimming cost V 3 bases and J 8 bases, with 11 bases left between them. There are 13 residues in the CDR3. CDR3 coding DNA: TGTGCCAGCAGCTTGCAGGGAGGCGATGAGCAGTTCTTC. It translates to CASSLQGGDEQFF.

The chain links TRBV5-3 to TRBJ2-1; no clear D. TRBV5-3 is assigned to the ORF class and has an uncertain function. The CDR3 is 14 residues long. With 4 bases removed from V and 6 bases from J, the gap between germline ends came to 14 bases. Here the CDR3 DNA reads TGTGCCAGAAGCCCTCTTTTCGAGACCAATGAGCAGTTCTTC. Amino acid sequence: CARSPLFETNEQFF.

This chain joins TRBV30 and TRBJ2-1, with D perhaps TRBD2 (6 bases). CDR1 and CDR2 from the germline V gene are GTSNPN and SVGIG (reference sequence). V lost 0 bases and J lost 7, with 13 bases in between. The CDR3 has 14 residues. The CDR3 DNA reads as TGTGCCTGGAGTGTATTACGGGAGCTGAATGAGCAGTTCTTC. Translated: CAWSVLRELNEQFF.

The V gene is TRBV19, the J gene TRBJ1-1; D unresolved. Trimming stripped 1 base from V and 5 bases from J, with 14 bases between. CDR1 is LNHDA, CDR2 SQIVND, per germline (reference sequence). This CDR3 has 15 residues. The CDR3 nucleotides are TGTGCCAGTAGTATAGTAAATCGGGGTGGAACTGAAGCTTTCTTT. It specifies CASSIVNRGGTEAFF. Supplemented by reference TRBV19 and TRBJ1-1, the full variable domain reads DGGITQSPKYLFRKEGQNVTLSCEQNLNHDAMYWYRQDPGQGLRLIYYSQIVNDFQKGDIAEGYSVSREKKESFPLTVTSAQKNPTAFYLCASSIVNRGGTEAFFGQGTRLTVV.

The genes are TRBV10-3 and TRBJ2-2, with TRBD2 matching 9 bases. Per germline, CDR1 ENHRY and CDR2 SYGVKD. The trim removed 4 bases at V and 6 bases at J, leaving 3 bases unmatched. The CDR3 runs 14 residues. The CDR3 sequence: CAISGSGSAGELFF. In DNA form, the CDR3 reads TGTGCCATCAGTGGTAGCGGGAGCGCCGGGGAGCTGTTTTTT.

V gene TRBV2 combines with J gene TRBJ2-3, with D unclear. CDR3 length: 12 residues. Trimming took off 4 bases at V and 5 bases at J, with 7 bases between the two ends. Looked up from germline, CDR1 is SNHLY and CDR2 is FYNNEI. As DNA, the CDR3 is TGTGCCAGCAGTGCCGACGGAGATACGCAGTATTTT. Its protein product is CASSADGDTQYF.

The rearrangement links TRBV7-6 to TRBJ1-3; D possibly corresponds to TRBD1 (6 bases). Trimming removed 3 bases at V and 0 bases at J, with 9 bases between. This CDR3 contains 15 residues. Germline V gene lookup returns CDR1 SGHVS and CDR2 FNYEAQ. This CDR3 reads CASSFRQDSGNTIYF. The CDR3 nucleotides are TGTGCCAGCAGCTTTCGACAGGACTCTGGAAACACCATATATTTT.